This is a list of T cell receptor beta chains from one sample in a study of regulatory T cells in long-lasting Graves disease. One entry per CDR3 protein results from TCRdb running MiXCR on the multiplex PCR reads. The table shows about 610,000 distinct CDR3 sequences, with about 15% occurring only once. These data are also associated with another study on T cells in Graves' hyperthyroidism and ophthalmopathy.

Here the sequenced sample was peripheral blood mononuclear cells (PBMCs), taken at new diagnosis, from a patient treated with antithyroid drugs. The receptors come from a man younger than 35 with Graves disease. The CDR3 runs from the conserved cysteine through the conserved F or W. D genes are given only for firm matches. Not all rows give a size; the values are once, few, many and, for expanded clones, a class.

TGTGCCAGCAGTACCGGGTCGGGGGCTCGTCGGGGCTACACCTTC | CASSTGSGARRGYTF | TRBV28 | many | . | TRBJ1-2
TGCAGTGCTAGAGATGAGAACTCGCTGGGCTACACCTTC | CSARDENSLGYTF | TRBV20-1 | few | . | TRBJ1-2
TGTGCCAGCAGTAATCCGGGACAGGGAACCTGGGAGCAGTACTTC | CASSNPGQGTWEQYF | TRBV6-2/TRBV6-3 | few | TRBD1 | TRBJ2-7
TGCAGCGTTGACGCAGACAGCAAGGCTGGAAACACCATATATTTT | CSVDADSKAGNTIYF | TRBV29-1 | . | . | TRBJ1-3
TGCAGTGCCGAGATGAGTTCGCAGGCTAATGAAAAACTGTTTTTT | CSAEMSSQANEKLFF | TRBV20-1 | many | . | TRBJ1-4
TGTGCCACCGGGGTGGGGGAGCAGTACTTC | CATGVGEQYF | TRBV6-1 | few | . | TRBJ2-7
TGTGCCATCAGTCCATACATGCTAGCGGGAGGCCCCTACAATGAGCAGTTCTTC | CAISPYMLAGGPYNEQFF | TRBV10-3 | few | TRBD2 | TRBJ2-1
TGTGCCAGCATAGGGACAGGACTCTCCTACAATGAGCAGTTCTTC | CASIGTGLSYNEQFF | TRBV6-1 | many | TRBD1 | TRBJ2-1
TGTGCCGGCTCACCTTCAGGACAGGCCGGGGTTCCGTATTTT | CAGSPSGQAGVPYF | TRBV18 | few | TRBD1 | TRBJ2-3
TGTGCCAGCAGTCCAGGGACAGGGCGGGGCAATGAGCAGTTCTTC | CASSPGTGRGNEQFF | TRBV27 | many | TRBD1 | TRBJ2-1